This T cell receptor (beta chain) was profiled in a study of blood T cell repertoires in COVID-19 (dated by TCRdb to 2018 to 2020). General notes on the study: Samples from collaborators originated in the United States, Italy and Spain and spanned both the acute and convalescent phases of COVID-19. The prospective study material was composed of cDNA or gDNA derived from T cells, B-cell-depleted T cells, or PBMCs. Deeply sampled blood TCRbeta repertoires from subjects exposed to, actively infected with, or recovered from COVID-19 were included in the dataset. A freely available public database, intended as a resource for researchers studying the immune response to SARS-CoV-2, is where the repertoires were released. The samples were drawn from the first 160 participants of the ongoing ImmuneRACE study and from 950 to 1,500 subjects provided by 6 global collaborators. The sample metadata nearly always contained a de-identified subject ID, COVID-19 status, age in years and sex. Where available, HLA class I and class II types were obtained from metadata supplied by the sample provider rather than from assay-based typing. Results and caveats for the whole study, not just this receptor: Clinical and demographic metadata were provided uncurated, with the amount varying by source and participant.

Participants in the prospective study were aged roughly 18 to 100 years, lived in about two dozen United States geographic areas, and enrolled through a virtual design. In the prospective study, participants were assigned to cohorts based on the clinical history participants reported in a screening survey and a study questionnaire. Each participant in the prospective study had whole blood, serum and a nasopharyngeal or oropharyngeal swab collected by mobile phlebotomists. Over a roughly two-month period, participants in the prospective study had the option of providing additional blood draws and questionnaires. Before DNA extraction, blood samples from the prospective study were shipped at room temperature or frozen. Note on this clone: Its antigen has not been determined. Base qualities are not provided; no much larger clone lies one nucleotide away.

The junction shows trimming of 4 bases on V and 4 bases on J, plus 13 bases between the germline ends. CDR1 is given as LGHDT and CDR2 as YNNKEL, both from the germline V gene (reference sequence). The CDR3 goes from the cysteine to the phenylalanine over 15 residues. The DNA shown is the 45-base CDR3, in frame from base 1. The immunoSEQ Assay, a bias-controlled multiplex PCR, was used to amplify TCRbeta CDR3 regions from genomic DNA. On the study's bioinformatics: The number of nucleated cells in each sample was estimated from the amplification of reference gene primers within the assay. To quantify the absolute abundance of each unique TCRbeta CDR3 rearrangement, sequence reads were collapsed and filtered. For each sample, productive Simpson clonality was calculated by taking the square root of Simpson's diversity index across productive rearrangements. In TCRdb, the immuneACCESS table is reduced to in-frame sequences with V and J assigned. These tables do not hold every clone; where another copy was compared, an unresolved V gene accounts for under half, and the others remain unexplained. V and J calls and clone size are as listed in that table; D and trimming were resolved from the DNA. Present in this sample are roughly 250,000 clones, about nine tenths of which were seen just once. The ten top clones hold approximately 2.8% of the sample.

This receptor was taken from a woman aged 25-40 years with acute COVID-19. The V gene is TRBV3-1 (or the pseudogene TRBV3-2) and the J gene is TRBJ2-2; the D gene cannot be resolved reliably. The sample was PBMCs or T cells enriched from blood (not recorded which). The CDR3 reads CASSPRHVITGELFF. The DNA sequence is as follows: TGTGCCAGCAGCCCGCGTCATGTTATCACCGGGGAGCTGTTTTTT.